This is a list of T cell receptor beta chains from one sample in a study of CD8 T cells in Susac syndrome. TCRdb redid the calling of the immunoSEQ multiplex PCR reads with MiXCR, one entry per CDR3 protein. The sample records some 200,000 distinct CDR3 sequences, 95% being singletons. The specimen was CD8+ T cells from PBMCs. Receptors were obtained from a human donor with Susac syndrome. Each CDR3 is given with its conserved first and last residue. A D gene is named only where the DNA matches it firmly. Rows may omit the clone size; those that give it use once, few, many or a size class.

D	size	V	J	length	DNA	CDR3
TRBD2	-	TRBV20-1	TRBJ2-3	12	TGCAGTGCTTGGGGGGAGGGAGATACGCAGTATTTT	CSAWGEGDTQYF
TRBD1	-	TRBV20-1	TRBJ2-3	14	TGCAGTGCTAGAGACGGGACAGGGACAGATACGCAGTATTTT	CSARDGTGTDTQYF
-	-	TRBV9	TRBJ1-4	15	TGTGCCAGCAGCGCCCGGTCCGGACTTAATGAAAAACTGTTTTTT	CASSARSGLNEKLFF
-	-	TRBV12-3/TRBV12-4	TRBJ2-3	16	TGTGCCAGCAGTCGAGGACCGAATGAAAACACAGATACGCAGTATTTT	CASSRGPNENTDTQYF
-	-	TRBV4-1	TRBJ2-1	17	TGCGCCAGCACCCGAAGGGGGTCCGGGGGGCCTTACAATGAGCAGTTCTTC	CASTRRGSGGPYNEQFF
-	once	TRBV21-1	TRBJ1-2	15	TGTGCCAGCAGCAAAGCTGGTGGAGGGTCCTATGGCTACACCTTC	CASSKAGGGSYGYTF
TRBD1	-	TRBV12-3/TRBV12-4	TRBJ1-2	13	TGTGCCAGCAGCTCGACAGGGTATGGTGGCTACACCTTC	CASSSTGYGGYTF
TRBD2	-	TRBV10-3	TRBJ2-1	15	TGTGCCATCAGTGAGTTTAGCGGGAAAGCCAATGAGCAGTTCTTC	CAISEFSGKANEQFF
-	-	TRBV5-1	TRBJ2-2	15	TGCGCCAGCAGCTTGTTGCAGTCGTCGACCGGGGAGCTGTTTTTT	CASSLLQSSTGELFF
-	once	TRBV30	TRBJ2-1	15	TGTGCCTGGAGTGAGACAGCTTCCCCTTACAATGAGCAGTTCTTC	CAWSETASPYNEQFF
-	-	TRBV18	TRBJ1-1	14	TGTGCCAGCTCACCTTCACGGGACCGCACTGAAGCTTTCTTT	CASSPSRDRTEAFF
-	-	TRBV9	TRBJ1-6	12	TGTGCCAGCAGCGTAGGGGTTTCACCCCTCCACTTT	CASSVGVSPLHF
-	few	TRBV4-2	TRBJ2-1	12	TGTGCCAGCAGCCTTAATGGGGATGAGCAGTTCTTC	CASSLNGDEQFF
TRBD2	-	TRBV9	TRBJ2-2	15	TGTGCCAGCAGCGTAACTAGCGAAAACACCGGGGAGCTGTTTTTT	CASSVTSENTGELFF
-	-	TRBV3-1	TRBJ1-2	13	TGTGCCAGCAGCTATAGCGGGCTCTATGGCTACACCTTC	CASSYSGLYGYTF
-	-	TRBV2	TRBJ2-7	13	TGTGCCAGCTGCACCCGTTTGAGGGACGAGCAGTACTTC	CASCTRLRDEQYF
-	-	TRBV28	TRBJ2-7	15	TGTGCCAGCAGTCACGGGGCTAGCGCATCGGACGAGCAGTACTTC	CASSHGASASDEQYF